This T cell receptor beta chain was captured in a study of beta chain features in type 1 diabetes. Across the study: Healthy donors and patients had similar age, gender and cell yields.

General study points: In these data, an HLA type influence on TCRB rearrangement remained unresolved. TCRB CDR3s were moderately but significantly shorter in Type 1 diabetes patients in all four CD4+ subsets. Possibly, sequencing cDNA over-represented cells that had high TCR expression levels.

This clone was observed a few times. Its specificity is not known. The authors reverse transcribed all of the isolated RNA, so sequencing captured expressed TCRB transcripts. The repertoire was sequenced with immunoSEQ multiplex PCR; TCRdb's copy has only in-frame clones and lacks some. Of 640,000 or so clones listed, about an eighth are singletons. This TCR was recovered from a young man with type 1 diabetes. Sequencing was performed on naive CD4+ T cells from blood.

The CDR3 nucleotides read TGTGCCAGCAGGCCCAACAGGGATGGATTCTACGAGCAGTACTTC. Amino acids: CASRPNRDGFYEQYF. V usage is TRBV6-5 and J usage is TRBJ2-7, with a weak D call TRBD1 (6 bases). In germline, CDR1 is MNHEY, CDR2 SVGAGI. The V end lost 6 bases, the J end lost 3 bases, and 18 bases lay between the germline ends. The CDR3 totals 15 residues.